Listed below are T cell receptor beta chains from one sample, sequenced in a study of T cell changes during pregnancy in multiple sclerosis. Sequencing was performed with immunoSEQ multiplex PCR; in TCRdb, only in-frame clones are kept and a portion is missing. The data show over 80,000 clones, less than 95% seen once. The starting material was peripheral blood, obtained in the second trimester of pregnancy. These receptors were taken from a female donor in good health, enrolled as a control in a pregnancy study. CDR3s include the opening cysteine and the closing phenylalanine or tryptophan. Each record gives: V gene, D gene, CDR3 protein. A D gene is named only where the DNA matches it firmly.

V: TRBV7-9
D: TRBD1
CDR3: CASSLVGQYSGNTIYF

V: TRBV19
D: NA
CDR3: CASSNEAGYEQYF

V: TRBV12-5
D: TRBD2
CDR3: CASGLVRTSGGAGDTQYF

V: TRBV11-2
D: NA
CDR3: CASSYGTAYTEAFF

V: TRBV28
D: NA
CDR3: CASREGNEQYF

V: TRBV6-5
D: TRBD1
CDR3: CASSRRQGEYQPQHF

V: TRBV28
D: NA
CDR3: CASSFGEWETQYF

V: TRBV28
D: TRBD2
CDR3: CASSFWGTSEGEGIQYF

V: TRBV18
D: TRBD2
CDR3: CASSPLPGLAGVGLGEQYF

V: TRBV14
D: NA
CDR3: CASSQVGGTTQYF

V: TRBV5-8
D: NA
CDR3: CASSLFGGTPNQPQHF

V: TRBV6-6
D: TRBD1
CDR3: CASTNPQGANTEAFF

V: TRBV6-5
D: TRBD1
CDR3: CASSLDRVAGNYGYTF

V: TRBV2
D: TRBD2
CDR3: CAISSGETDTQYF

V: TRBV14
D: TRBD1
CDR3: CASSQARGRLGYTF

V: TRBV7-2
D: TRBD1
CDR3: CASRERQGDNSPLHF

V: TRBV30
D: NA
CDR3: CAWSGAGGTDTQYF

V: TRBV19
D: NA
CDR3: CASSKGTPGETQYF

V: TRBV18
D: TRBD1
CDR3: CASSPQGAGEKLFF

V: TRBV19
D: NA
CDR3: CASNRPGTYNEQFF

V: TRBV11-2
D: NA
CDR3: CASSLEQTTYEQYF

V: TRBV6-5
D: TRBD1
CDR3: CASRLTGEAGYTF

V: TRBV27
D: NA
CDR3: CASSLTEEGYGYTF

V: TRBV5-1
D: NA
CDR3: CASSFNTDTQYF

V: TRBV13
D: TRBD2
CDR3: CASSPAGGYSETQYF

V: TRBV7-2
D: TRBD2
CDR3: CASSLEASGFYNEQFF

V: TRBV4-3
D: TRBD1
CDR3: CASSQGNRGETEAFF

V: TRBV5-1
D: NA
CDR3: CASSRLDTDTQYF

V: TRBV6-4
D: TRBD2
CDR3: CASSPSGGPTGELFF

V: TRBV7-9
D: TRBD1
CDR3: CASSLVGQNYGYTF

V: TRBV6-1
D: NA
CDR3: CASSEGGPTKKLFF

V: TRBV5-4
D: TRBD1
CDR3: CASSSGQGDEQYF

V: TRBV7-2
D: TRBD2
CDR3: CASSFSAGVYYEQYF

V: TRBV28
D: NA
CDR3: CASISAGKSYEQYF

V: TRBV5-1
D: NA
CDR3: CASRGGQMNTEAFF

V: TRBV28
D: NA
CDR3: CASSSYGGSGNTIYF

V: TRBV7-8
D: TRBD2
CDR3: CASSPGLAGDQETQYF

V: TRBV19
D: TRBD1
CDR3: CASSPRDRGGSPLHF

V: TRBV5-5
D: TRBD1
CDR3: CASSLEQGATEKLFF

V: TRBV28
D: NA
CDR3: CASRSLHEQYF

V: TRBV29-1
D: NA
CDR3: CSVGTPGLDEQYF

V: TRBV18
D: TRBD2
CDR3: CASSAVLSGRAHDEQFF

V: TRBV4-1
D: NA
CDR3: CASSQPRRGGADTQYF

V: TRBV2
D: NA
CDR3: CASRGGEVGYGYTF

V: TRBV6-5
D: TRBD1
CDR3: CASSDRASNQPQHF

V: TRBV5-1
D: TRBD1
CDR3: CASTQDRVYNEQFF

V: TRBV7-9
D: TRBD2
CDR3: CASSLAGLAGEQFF

V: TRBV12-5
D: TRBD1
CDR3: CASGLQGARTEAFF

V: TRBV5-1
D: TRBD1
CDR3: CASSHGGQGNTIYF

V: TRBV6-5
D: NA
CDR3: CASRLGQPGNTIYF

V: TRBV10-1
D: NA
CDR3: CASSESFPAYEQYF

V: TRBV7-8
D: TRBD1
CDR3: CASSLWGTGGTDTQYF

V: TRBV5-1
D: NA
CDR3: CASSPGGSTNEKLFF

V: TRBV6-1
D: TRBD2
CDR3: CASSVSSGGAYNEQFF

V: TRBV5-1
D: TRBD1
CDR3: CASSFGQTGQFTEAFF

V: TRBV7-9
D: TRBD1
CDR3: CASRNTGGGGNEQFF